In its sample, the clone carrying this T cell receptor beta chain was seen a few times. These data come from a study of T cells in Graves' hyperthyroidism and ophthalmopathy. It was RNA transcripts that yielded the amplified TCR beta CDR3 regions. First-round RT-PCR with HTBI primers amplified the TCR CDR3 region. TCRdb re-analysed the multiplex PCR reads in MiXCR, keeping a single row per CDR3 protein. The sample yields 700,000 or so distinct CDR3 sequences, roughly 17% seen once. Sequencing was carried out using blood. This sequence was found in a man aged 18 to 30 with Graves' hyperthyroidism.

In DNA, the CDR3 is TGTGCCAGCAGTTCATCCGGGTCCAGAGAGACCCAGTACTTC. It encodes CASSSSGSRETQYF. The chain joins TRBV27 to TRBJ2-5; D unclear. The CDR3 has 14 amino acids. The ends were cut back, 4 bases at V and 4 bases at J, with 13 bases in the middle. Germline V CDR1 and CDR2: MNHEY, SMNVEV (reference sequence).